The 15 T cell receptor beta chains below come from one sample, sequenced in a study of T cell changes during pregnancy in multiple sclerosis (dated by TCRdb to about 2019). Libraries were constructed by the immunoSEQ multiplex PCR assay. The table comes from immuneACCESS by way of TCRdb, which keeps in-frame sequences with V and J called. Part of the clones is missing from these tables; in studies checked, under half for an unresolved V gene and the rest for unknown reasons. Here the sample has about 46,000 clones; about 91% occur a single time. The top ten clonotypes cover around 10% of the sample. The sample consisted of CD8+ T cells from peripheral blood mononuclear cells, taken after pregnancy. The receptors shown here come from a female donor with multiple sclerosis, enrolled in a pregnancy study.

The V gene is TRBV30, the J gene TRBJ1-3; D perhaps matches TRBD1 (5 bases). The CDR3 extends over 13 amino acids. Between the trimmed V and J ends, which lost 4 bases and 2 bases, there was a span of 9 bases. Germline CDR1 is GTSNPN and CDR2 is SVGIG (reference sequence). In nucleotides, the CDR3 is TGTGCCTGGACTGCGGGGCCTGGAAACACCATATATTTT. Amino acid sequence: CAWTAGPGNTIYF.

The chain combines TRBV19 with TRBJ1-2; 8 positions agree with TRBD1. Trimming cost V 5 bases and J 8 bases; bases outside gene matches: 13. Germline V gene lookup returns CDR1 LNHDA and CDR2 SQIVND (reference sequence). This CDR3 has 15 residues. CDR3 region: CASSAGTGVWYGYTF. Written as DNA, the CDR3 is TGTGCCAGTAGTGCAGGGACAGGCGTCTGGTACGGCTACACCTTC.

The chain has TRBV2 and TRBJ1-1; D call uncertain. Trimming left V 2 bases short and J 2 bases short, with 9 bases between. The CDR3 runs to 14 residues. Germline assignment: CDR1 SNHLY and CDR2 FYNNEI. The CDR3 spells CASSERQINTEAFF. CDR3 nucleotide sequence: TGTGCCAGCAGTGAACGCCAGATTAACACTGAAGCTTTCTTT.

J is TRBJ2-2 and V is TRBV11-3; TRBD2 matches 7 bases. V lost 4 bases, J lost 1 base, and 3 bases stayed unmatched. Germline CDR1 is SGHNT and CDR2 is YENEEA. There are 15 residues in the CDR3. The CDR3: CASSSQRGNTGELFF. CDR3 nucleotides: TGTGCCAGCAGCTCACAGCGGGGGAACACCGGGGAGCTGTTTTTT.

The chain carries TRBV7-9 and TRBJ2-1, with a possible D match to TRBD2 (5 bases). V lost 5 bases and J lost 3, with 8 bases in between. CDR3 length equals 13 residues. Per the germline V gene, CDR1 is SEHNR and CDR2 is FQNEAQ (reference sequence). The CDR3, as DNA: TGTGCCAGCAGCCAAGGGAGCTACAATGAGCAGTTCTTC. This gives the protein CASSQGSYNEQFF.

V and J are TRBV4-3 and TRBJ1-6; the match to TRBD1 covers 7 bases. Trimming at V came to 2 bases and at J to 0 bases, leaving 4 bases not matched to a gene. This CDR3 has 17 residues. Germline-derived CDR1 and CDR2 are LGHNA and YSLEER. DNA for the CDR3: TGCGCCAGCAGCCAACGGGACAGTAGCTCCTATAATTCACCCCTCCACTTT. Translated, it gives CASSQRDSSSYNSPLHF.

This clone was seen once. The chain is built from TRBV9 and TRBJ1-2, with D uncertain. Trimming took 0 bases from V and 4 from J, leaving 22 bases between them. Germline-derived CDR1 and CDR2 are SGDLS and YYNGEE. CDR3 length equals 18 residues. Here the CDR3 reads CASSVALVPADVGYGYTF. The DNA of the CDR3 is TGTGCCAGCAGCGTAGCTCTAGTACCTGCAGACGTGGGCTATGGCTACACCTTC.

The rearrangement joins TRBV27 to TRBJ2-7; TRBD1 matches 8 bases. CDR1 is MNHEY, CDR2 SMNVEV, per germline (reference sequence). CDR3 length equals 14 residues. Trimming at V came to 0 bases and at J to 6 bases, leaving 4 bases not matched to a gene. CDR3 protein: CASSLSGDRSEQYF. In nucleotides, the CDR3 is TGTGCCAGCAGTTTATCCGGGGACAGGTCCGAGCAGTACTTC.

The chain uses TRBV9 and TRBJ2-7; 9 bases match TRBD1. This CDR3 is built from 15 residues. Germline CDR1 and CDR2: SGDLS and YYNGEE. Trimming at V came to 1 base and at J to 6 bases, leaving 8 bases not matched to a gene. CDR3 DNA sequence: TGTGCCAGCAGCGTACGGGACAGGGAAGGCTCCGAGCAGTACTTC. It specifies CASSVRDREGSEQYF.

This rearrangement joins TRBV5-4 to TRBJ2-3, with 9 bases that match TRBD1. The V gene's germline CDR1 is SGHNT and CDR2 YYREEE (reference sequence). CDR3 length: 16 amino acids. V gave up 3 bases and J gave up 0 bases; unmatched junction bases: 5. The CDR3 nucleotides read TGTGCCAGCAGCTCCCGGGACAGGGAGAGCACAGATACGCAGTATTTT. Its translation: CASSSRDRESTDTQYF.

The chain has TRBV11-2 and TRBJ2-7, with D tentatively TRBD2 (6 bases). The germline CDR1 and CDR2 sequences are SGHAT and FQNNGV. The CDR3 has 16 residues. The V and J ends lost 0 bases and 2 bases respectively, with 14 bases between them. The chain's CDR3 is CASSLDSSAPPYEQYF. DNA of the CDR3: TGTGCCAGCAGCTTAGATTCTAGCGCCCCTCCCTACGAGCAGTACTTC. The full variable domain, its missing parts supplied by reference TRBV11-2 and TRBJ2-7, is EAGVAQSPRYKIIEKRQSVAFWCNPISGHATLYWYQQILGQGPKLLIQFQNNGVVDDSQLPKDRFSAERLKGVDSTLKIQPAKLEDSAVYLCASSLDSSAPPYEQYFGPGTRLTVT.

V usage is TRBV28 and J usage is TRBJ1-2; TRBD1 matches at 8 bases. CDR1 and CDR2 from the germline V gene are MDHEN and SYDVKM. V was pared by 3 bases and J by 6 bases, with 9 bases of the junction left unmatched. This CDR3 contains 15 residues. The CDR3 nucleotides read TGTGCCAGCAGTTTTCGGCCAGGGGGCAAGAATGGCTACACCTTC. As protein: CASSFRPGGKNGYTF.

The V gene is TRBV4-1, the J gene TRBJ2-2, with 12 nucleotides matching TRBD2. From germline, CDR1 is MGHRA and CDR2 YSYEKL. The CDR3 is 17 amino acids. Trimming cost V 1 base and J 10 bases; bases outside gene matches: 10. As DNA, the CDR3 is TGCGCCAGCAGCCAAGGCGTCTTACTAGCGGGAGGCCCGGAGCTGTTTTTT. Protein sequence: CASSQGVLLAGGPELFF.

The V and J genes are TRBV4-3 and TRBJ2-7; the match to TRBD1 covers 10 bases. CDR1 and CDR2 (germline): LGHNA, YSLEER. V lost 1 base and J lost 3; bases outside the gene matches: 3. The CDR3 runs 15 residues. The CDR3 is CASSQVRTGGYEQYF. The CDR3 DNA reads TGCGCCAGCAGCCAAGTAAGGACAGGGGGCTACGAGCAGTACTTC.

V is TRBV7-6 and J is TRBJ1-2; 10 bases map to TRBD1. The V and J ends lost 4 bases and 4 bases, in that order; junction bases with no gene match: 9. This CDR3 spans 16 amino acids. Germline loops: CDR1 SGHVS, CDR2 FNYEAQ. The CDR3 coding sequence is TGTGCCAGCAGCTCCGTGCAGGACAGGGGGAGCTATGGCTACACCTTC. Translated: CASSSVQDRGSYGYTF.